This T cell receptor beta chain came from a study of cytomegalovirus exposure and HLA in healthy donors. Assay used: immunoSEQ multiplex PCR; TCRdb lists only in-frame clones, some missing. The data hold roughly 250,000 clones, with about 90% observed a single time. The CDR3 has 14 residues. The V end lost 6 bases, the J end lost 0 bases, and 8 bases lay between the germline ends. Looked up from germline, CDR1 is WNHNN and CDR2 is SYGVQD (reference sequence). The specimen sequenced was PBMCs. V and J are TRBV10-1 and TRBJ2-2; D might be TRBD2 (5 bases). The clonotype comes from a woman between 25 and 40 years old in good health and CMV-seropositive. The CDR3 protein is CASRAATNTGELFF. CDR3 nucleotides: TGCGCCAGCAGAGCGGCCACGAACACCGGGGAGCTGTTTTTT.